These 15 T cell receptor beta chains were all obtained from the same sample, sequenced in a study of cytomegalovirus exposure and HLA in healthy donors. This table comes from immunoSEQ multiplex PCR, and its TCRdb copy is limited to in-frame clones, with some not included. This sample has 150,000 to 200,000 clones, with around 86% found just once. The sequenced sample was PBMCs. These receptors were collected from a woman in her late teens or twenties in good health and CMV-seronegative.

The V call is TRBV6-4, the J call TRBJ2-5; 11 bases match TRBD2. V gave up 3 bases and J gave up 4 bases; unmatched junction bases: 7. The V gene's germline CDR1 is MRHNA and CDR2 SNTAGT. CDR3 length: 16 residues. The CDR3 coding sequence is TGTGCCAGCAGTGAAGGAATAGCGGGAGGGAGAGAGACCCAGTACTTC. Protein sequence: CASSEGIAGGRETQYF.

The rearrangement links TRBV21-1 to TRBJ1-6; the table's D call, TRBD1, has no DNA check behind it. TRBV21-1 corresponds to a pseudogene. The CDR3 totals 21 residues. The CDR3 spells CASSKKDRGTGLSSYNSPLHF. The CDR3 DNA follows: TGTGCCAGCAGCAAAAAGGATAGGGGGACAGGCTTGAGCTCCTATAATTCACCCCTCCACTTT.

The V call is TRBV11-2, the J call TRBJ2-1; 8 bases agree with TRBD2. Germline-derived CDR1 and CDR2 are SGHAT and FQNNGV. This CDR3 is 18 amino acids long. The J segment lost 2 bases and the V segment lost 5 bases, leaving 14 bases of the junction unmatched. Written as DNA, the CDR3 is TGTGCCAGCAGCCAAGACAAGCGAGCGGGAGTCCCCTACAATGAGCAGTTCTTC. Protein: CASSQDKRAGVPYNEQFF.

The chain carries TRBV30 and TRBJ2-2, with D possibly matching TRBD1 (6 bases). V dropped 0 bases and J dropped 9 bases, with 8 bases sitting between them. Germline CDR1 GTSNPN, CDR2 SVGIG (reference sequence). CDR3 length: 12 residues. The CDR3 DNA is TGTGCCTGGAGTGTCCGGGACAGGGAGCTGTTTTTT. Translated, it gives CAWSVRDRELFF.

The gene calls are TRBV13 and TRBJ1-5, with D hard to call. V was pared by 0 bases and J by 4 bases, with 7 bases between. This CDR3 spans 14 amino acids. Germline V gives CDR1 PRHDT, CDR2 FYEKMQ (reference sequence). The CDR3 bases are TGTGCCAGCAGCTTAGGTGCGGGGAATCAGCCCCAGCATTTT. Protein product: CASSLGAGNQPQHF.

The V gene is TRBV25-1, the J gene TRBJ1-2, with D possibly TRBD1 on 6 matching bases. V dropped 3 bases and J dropped 2 bases, with 16 bases sitting between them. Germline values: CDR1 MGHDK, CDR2 SYGVNS. The CDR3 runs to 16 residues. The CDR3 DNA follows: TGTGCCAGCAGTGATTGGGGGACAACCAACAACTATGGCTACACCTTC. This codes for CASSDWGTTNNYGYTF.

The V call is TRBV2, the J call TRBJ2-5; tentative D call: TRBD2 (7 bases). CDR1 and CDR2 (germline): SNHLY, FYNNEI. Trimming cost V 4 bases and J 5 bases, with 23 bases left between them. This CDR3 is 17 amino acids long. The CDR3 nucleotides read TGTGCCAGCAGTGGAGAATGGACCGGGGGGCTGTTGGAGACCCAGTACTTC. Residues: CASSGEWTGGLLETQYF. The full variable domain, rest sourced from reference TRBV2 and TRBJ2-5, is EPEVTQTPSHQVTQMGQEVILRCVPISNHLYFYWYRQILGQKVEFLVSFYNNEISEKSEIFDDQFSVERPDGSNFTLKIRSTKLEDSAMYFCASSGEWTGGLLETQYFGPGTRLLVL.

This clone was detected only a few times. The V gene is TRBV2, the J gene TRBJ2-7, with TRBD1 identical over 11 bases. V shed 3 bases and J 7 bases; nucleotides not matched to a gene: 5. The length of the CDR3 is 14 residues. Germline CDR1 SNHLY, CDR2 FYNNEI. The CDR3 DNA follows: TGTGCCAGCAGTGAGGGACAGGGGGAGGAGGAGCAGTACTTC. This gives the protein CASSEGQGEEEQYF. The variable domain in full, with the rest retrieved from reference TRBV2 and TRBJ2-7, is EPEVTQTPSHQVTQMGQEVILRCVPISNHLYFYWYRQILGQKVEFLVSFYNNEISEKSEIFDDQFSVERPDGSNFTLKIRSTKLEDSAMYFCASSEGQGEEEQYFGPGTRLTVT.

This chain uses TRBV29-1 with TRBJ2-1; a weak D match, TRBD2 (7 bases). The germline V gene encodes CDR1 SQVTM and CDR2 ANQGSEA. CDR3 size: 18 residues. Trimming pared 6 bases from V and 0 bases from J, leaving 24 bases between. In nucleotides, the CDR3 is TGCAGCGTCCCGGGGGGCAGGGAAGGGATCGGCTCCTACAATGAGCAGTTCTTC. It is translated as CSVPGGREGIGSYNEQFF.

The chain couples TRBV7-6 to TRBJ2-1, with unresolved D. The V end lost 1 base, the J end lost 4 bases, and 11 bases lay between the germline ends. The V gene's germline CDR1 is SGHVS and CDR2 FNYEAQ. The CDR3 contains 15 residues. The DNA of the CDR3 is TGTGCCAGCAGCTTAGAGTACTCCGAGTACAATGAGCAGTTCTTC. Translated, it gives CASSLEYSEYNEQFF.

This sequence joins TRBV4-1 and TRBJ2-3; 10 bases match TRBD2. CDR3 length equals 16 residues. V was pared by 4 bases and J by 2 bases, with 6 bases of the junction left unmatched. Germline CDR1 MGHRA, CDR2 YSYEKL. In DNA, the CDR3 is TGCGCCAGCAGCCCCCAGCGGGGGGGTATCACAGATACGCAGTATTTT. As protein: CASSPQRGGITDTQYF.

This clone has a single count. J is TRBJ1-4 and V is TRBV2, with 7 positions matching TRBD1. The CDR3 spans 14 residues. V shed 3 bases, J shed 7 bases, and the junction held 5 bases outside the gene matches. Germline V CDR1 and CDR2: SNHLY, FYNNEI. CDR3 bases: TGTGCCAGCAGTGACCGACAGGGAGGTGAAAAACTGTTTTTT. Amino acid sequence: CASSDRQGGEKLFF.

The chain employs TRBV9 and TRBJ2-7; perhaps TRBD2 as D (6 bases). This CDR3 contains 15 residues. V was pared by 0 bases and J by 0 bases, with 10 bases between. Germline V gives CDR1 SGDLS, CDR2 YYNGEE. CDR3 sequence reads: CASSVGGDPSYEQYF. Here the CDR3 DNA reads TGTGCCAGCAGCGTAGGGGGGGACCCCTCCTACGAGCAGTACTTC.

The chain links TRBV2 to TRBJ2-2; 8 bases agree with TRBD1. The CDR3 totals 13 residues. Per germline, CDR1 SNHLY and CDR2 FYNNEI. V lost 6 bases to trimming and J lost 6 bases; unmatched junction nucleotides: 3. The CDR3 reads CASRGQGSGELFF. The CDR3 DNA reads TGTGCCAGCAGAGGACAGGGATCCGGGGAGCTGTTTTTT.

The CDR3 region has the DNA TGTGCCAGCAGTTTAGCCCCCCCGACAGGGGGCATTAGTTTTGAAGCTTTCTTT. It specifies CASSLAPPTGGISFEAFF. The gene calls are TRBV28 and TRBJ1-1, with TRBD1 matching over 10 bases. Trimming removed 2 bases from V and 7 bases from J; junction bases left unmatched: 16. CDR1 and CDR2 (germline): MDHEN, SYDVKM. This CDR3 has 18 amino acids.